A selection of T cell receptor beta chains follows, all from one sample in a study of CD8 T cells in Susac syndrome. TCRdb reprocessed the immunoSEQ multiplex PCR reads with MiXCR, giving one entry per CDR3 protein. The sample holds 190,000 or so distinct CDR3 sequences, about 95% seen once. Sequencing used CD4+ T cells from PBMCs. These receptors were collected from a human donor with multiple sclerosis. Both conserved end residues are part of each CDR3. The D gene is left open where the match is weak.

CDR3 protein,CDR3 DNA,D gene,V gene,J gene
CAWSKLGTNEKLFF,TGTGCCTGGAGCAAACTCGGGACTAATGAAAAACTGTTTTTT,NA,TRBV30,TRBJ1-4
CSAGGQSRETQYF,TGCAGCGCTGGAGGGCAGTCGAGGGAGACCCAGTACTTC,NA,TRBV29-1,TRBJ2-5
CASSFRGIQETQYF,TGTGCCAGCAGTTTTAGGGGGATCCAAGAGACCCAGTACTTC,NA,TRBV12-3/TRBV12-4,TRBJ2-5
CAWSVQKTGQRGKLFF,TGTGCCTGGAGTGTGCAAAAGACAGGGCAAAGGGGAAAACTGTTTTTT,TRBD1,TRBV30,TRBJ1-4
CASSLAPMNTEAFF,TGTGCCAGCAGCCTGGCACCCATGAACACTGAAGCTTTCTTT,NA,TRBV3-1,TRBJ1-1
CAGTVNTGELFF,TGTGCCGGGACGGTGAACACCGGGGAGCTGTTTTTT,NA,TRBV2,TRBJ2-2
CASSGQGAGETQYF,TGTGCCAGCAGTGGCCAGGGGGCCGGAGAGACCCAGTACTTC,TRBD1,TRBV2,TRBJ2-5
CASSLYWGTEAFF,TGTGCCAGCAGCTTATATTGGGGGACCGAAGCTTTCTTT,NA,TRBV7-3,TRBJ1-1
CASSQVGAKNIQYF,TGCGCCAGCAGCCAAGTGGGTGCCAAAAACATTCAGTACTTC,NA,TRBV4-1,TRBJ2-4
CASSLEPQVYEQYF,TGTGCCAGCAGCTTAGAACCTCAGGTTTACGAGCAGTACTTC,NA,TRBV11-2,TRBJ2-7
CASSGGGPPYEQYF,TGTGCCAGCAGTGGCGGGGGACCCCCCTACGAGCAGTACTTC,TRBD2,TRBV7-9,TRBJ2-7